Following are 10 T cell receptor beta chains from one sample sequenced in a study of CD8 T cells in Susac syndrome. cDNA came from around 0.54 to 1 ug RNA primed by random hexamers. TCRdb reprocessed the immunoSEQ multiplex PCR reads with MiXCR, giving one entry per CDR3 protein. The table includes about 190,000 distinct CDR3 sequences, more than 90% detected once. The sequenced material came from CD4+ T cells from PBMCs. Receptors originate from a human donor with Susac syndrome.

The CDR3, as DNA: TGTGCCAGCAGTTCCTCGACAGGGCGAGAGACCCAGTACTTC. Its protein product is CASSSSTGRETQYF. The gene calls are TRBV27 and TRBJ2-5; TRBD1 matches 7 bases. Germline trimming cut 4 bases from V and 4 bases from J; bases unmatched to any gene: 6. Looked up from germline, CDR1 is MNHEY and CDR2 is SMNVEV (reference sequence). CDR3 length equals 14 residues.

The rearrangement links TRBV27 to TRBJ2-7; 7 nucleotides agree with TRBD2. Trimming removed 5 bases from V and 6 bases from J; junction bases left unmatched: 13. From germline, CDR1 is MNHEY and CDR2 SMNVEV (reference sequence). The CDR3 is 15 residues long. The CDR3 DNA is TGTGCCAGCAGTCCGGGACCGGGGGGTTTGGGCGAGCAGTACTTC. Its translation is CASSPGPGGLGEQYF.

This clonotype was seen more than once but under ten times. As DNA, the CDR3 is TGTGCCTGGGAGGGTTTCTCCTACGAGCAGTACTTC. It translates to CAWEGFSYEQYF. The J gene is TRBJ2-7, the V gene TRBV30, with D tentatively TRBD2 (5 bases). The ends were cut back, 5 bases at V and 0 bases at J, with 8 bases in the middle. This CDR3 comprises 12 residues. Germline V gene data show CDR1 as GTSNPN and CDR2 as SVGIG (reference sequence).

V and J are TRBV30 and TRBJ1-5; D is unresolved. Germline V lookup: CDR1 GTSNPN, CDR2 SVGIG (reference sequence). CDR3 length equals 12 residues. V lost 0 bases, J lost 9 bases, and 9 bases lay in between. In nucleotides, the CDR3 is TGTGCCTGGAGTGTAAACAACCGGCCCCAGCATTTT. Its protein is CAWSVNNRPQHF.

This clonotype has just one count. This rearrangement joins TRBV30 to TRBJ2-5, with D perhaps TRBD1 or TRBD2 (5 bases each). Germline V gene lookup returns CDR1 GTSNPN and CDR2 SVGIG (reference sequence). The CDR3 has 13 amino acids. Deletions cut 5 bases from V and 1 base from J, with 11 bases between. In DNA form, the CDR3 reads TGTGCCTGGTCAACCGGGACCCAAGAGACCCAGTACTTC. Its translation is CAWSTGTQETQYF.

The gene calls are TRBV7-2 and TRBJ1-6, with D perhaps matching TRBD1 (6 bases). The V end lost 5 bases, the J end lost 9 bases, and 17 bases lay between the germline ends. CDR3 length equals 15 residues. Germline CDR1 and CDR2: SGHTA and FQGNSA. CDR3 region: CASSLQGRPTSPLHF. The CDR3 DNA is TGTGCCAGCAGCCTACAGGGAAGGCCAACTTCACCCCTCCACTTT.

The chain combines TRBV30 with TRBJ2-7, with 7 bases lining up with TRBD1. J lost 3 bases, V lost 7 bases, and 9 bases had no gene match. The germline gives CDR1 GTSNPN, CDR2 SVGIG (reference sequence). The CDR3 runs to 13 residues. The CDR3 here is CASTTGIVYEQYF. CDR3 DNA sequence: TGTGCCTCAACGACAGGGATCGTCTACGAGCAGTACTTC.

This rearrangement joins TRBV11-2 to TRBJ1-5; D is undetermined. The CDR3 extends over 14 amino acids. In germline, CDR1 is SGHAT, CDR2 FQNNGV. Trimming took off 1 base at V and 7 bases at J, with 11 bases between the two ends. CDR3 sequence: CASSLASRNQPQHF. As DNA, the CDR3 is TGTGCCAGCAGCTTAGCGTCAAGAAACCAGCCCCAGCATTTT.

The chain employs TRBV14 and TRBJ1-1; D might be TRBD1 (5 bases). Between the trimmed V and J ends, which lost 4 bases and 2 bases, there was a span of 11 bases. The CDR3 has 14 residues. CDR1 and CDR2 from the germline V gene are SGHDN and FVKESK. CDR3 sequence reads: CASSLRGSNTEAFF. DNA of the CDR3: TGTGCCAGCAGCCTCCGGGGCAGCAACACTGAAGCTTTCTTT.

The V and J genes are TRBV20-1 and TRBJ1-2, with TRBD1 matching 8 bases. Trimming removed 6 bases from V and 0 bases from J; junction bases left unmatched: 6. Looked up from germline, CDR1 is DFQATT and CDR2 is SNEGSKA (reference sequence). This CDR3 region has 14 residues. The CDR3 DNA sequence: TGCAGTGCAAATAAGGACAGGGCTAACTATGGCTACACCTTC. Translating it yields CSANKDRANYGYTF.